One and the same sample provided the 20 T cell receptor beta chains below, sequenced in a study of blood T cell repertoires in COVID-19. The method was immunoSEQ multiplex PCR; TCRdb's version includes in-frame clones alone and lacks a portion of them. The sample holds around 63,000 clones, about nine tenths seen once. The specimen was peripheral blood. Receptor source: a woman at least 80 years old with acute or convalescent COVID-19.

This chain joins TRBV7-9 and TRBJ1-4, with D maybe TRBD1 (5 bases). There are 15 residues in the CDR3. V lost 2 bases and J 6 bases, leaving 13 bases between the germline ends. The germline V gene has CDR1 SEHNR and CDR2 FQNEAQ (reference sequence). The CDR3 sequence: CASSLSPGGDEKLFF. For the CDR3, the DNA is TGTGCCAGCAGCTTATCCCCGGGGGGGGATGAAAAACTGTTTTTT.

This chain uses TRBV12-3 or TRBV12-4 with TRBJ1-1; tentatively, D is TRBD1 (5 bases). The CDR3 loop spans 11 amino acids. V was clipped by 4 bases and J by 8 bases, with 8 bases between them. The CDR3 loop is CASSWGGEAFF. The CDR3 DNA follows: TGTGCCAGCAGTTGGGGGGGAGAAGCTTTCTTT.

The gene calls are TRBV10-2 and TRBJ1-3; 9 positions agree with TRBD1. Germline loops: CDR1 WSHSY, CDR2 SAAADI. The V segment lost 5 bases and the J segment 7 bases; nucleotides outside the gene matches: 6. The CDR3 is 14 amino acids. The CDR3 protein is CASSTGTGRNTIYF. In DNA, the CDR3 is TGCGCCAGCAGTACCGGGACAGGGCGGAACACCATATATTTT.

The chain employs TRBV19 and TRBJ2-5; no definite D call. The V end lost 4 bases, the J end lost 0 bases, and 6 bases lay between the germline ends. The CDR3 contains 13 residues. Germline CDR1 LNHDA, CDR2 SQIVND (reference sequence). The chain's CDR3 is CASSSDYQETQYF. CDR3 DNA: TGTGCCAGTAGTAGCGACTACCAAGAGACCCAGTACTTC.

This clone was detected once. The chain uses TRBV7-7 and TRBJ2-7, with TRBD1 as a possible D gene (6 bases). The CDR3 spans 15 residues. CDR1 is SSHAT and CDR2 is FNYEAQ in the germline V gene (reference sequence). The V gene lost 1 base and the J gene lost 7 bases, with 17 bases spanning the gap. The CDR3: CASSLEGVGRGEQYF. Written as DNA, the CDR3 is TGTGCCAGCAGCTTAGAGGGGGTAGGGAGAGGAGAGCAGTACTTC.

The chain uses TRBV19 and TRBJ1-6; D remains ambiguous. Trimming left V 3 bases short and J 7 bases short, with 10 bases between. The CDR3 is 14 amino acids. The germline CDR1 and CDR2 sequences are LNHDA and SQIVND (reference sequence). CDR3 in DNA: TGTGCCAGTAGTATGTTCGTGGAGAATTCACCCCTCCACTTT. The encoded protein is CASSMFVENSPLHF. Filled out from reference TRBV19 and TRBJ1-6, the complete variable domain reads DGGITQSPKYLFRKEGQNVTLSCEQNLNHDAMYWYRQDPGQGLRLIYYSQIVNDFQKGDIAEGYSVSREKKESFPLTVTSAQKNPTAFYLCASSMFVENSPLHFGNGTRLTVT.

This chain connects TRBV7-2 to TRBJ2-3, with TRBD2 as a possible D gene (5 bases). Trimming removed 8 bases from V and 14 bases from J, with 23 bases in between. Germline CDR1 SGHTA, CDR2 FQGNSA. This CDR3 is built from 13 residues. The CDR3 reads CASSRSADFLPYF. CDR3 DNA: TGTGCCAGCTCCCGTTCCGCGGACTTTCTACCGTATTTT.

V usage is TRBV7-9 and J usage is TRBJ2-7; a weak D match, TRBD2 (7 bases). CDR1 SEHNR and CDR2 FQNEAQ come from the germline V gene (reference sequence). V was clipped by 2 bases and J by 0 bases, with 17 bases between them. This CDR3 comprises 17 residues. The CDR3 DNA reads TGTGCCAGCAGCTTAACAGATAGGGGGAGGGGCTCCTACGAGCAGTACTTC. This gives the protein CASSLTDRGRGSYEQYF.

This chain links TRBV7-8 with TRBJ1-2, with 8 bases aligning to TRBD1. With 5 bases clipped from V and 7 bases from J, the junction kept 6 bases outside the gene matches. Germline CDR1 reads SGHVS; CDR2 reads FQNEAQ. This CDR3 contains 13 residues. In DNA, the CDR3 is TGTGCCAGCAGCCGAGGACAGGGCGGTGGCTACACCTTC. Amino acids: CASSRGQGGGYTF.

V usage is TRBV2 and J usage is TRBJ1-6; no firm D call. The CDR3 totals 13 residues. CDR1 SNHLY and CDR2 FYNNEI come from the germline V gene. V shed 1 base and J shed 7 bases, with 5 bases lying between them. The CDR3 sequence: CASSEERNSPLHF. In DNA, the CDR3 is TGTGCCAGCAGTGAAGAGAGAAATTCACCCCTCCACTTT.

The rearrangement joins TRBV10-3 to TRBJ2-3, with a tentative D call TRBD1 (5 bases). This CDR3 has 15 amino acids. Germline CDR1 and CDR2: ENHRY and SYGVKD. Trimming took off 4 bases at V and 0 bases at J, with 11 bases between the two ends. The CDR3 reads CAISGGRASTDTQYF. Written as DNA, the CDR3 is TGTGCCATCAGTGGGGGCAGGGCAAGCACAGATACGCAGTATTTT.

This chain uses TRBV12-5 with TRBJ1-2, with TRBD1 matching over 10 bases. After removal of 8 bases from V and 7 bases from J, the junction contained 10 bases not matched to a gene. Germline assignment: CDR1 LGHNT and CDR2 FRNRAP. This CDR3 region has 14 residues. In DNA, the CDR3 is TGTGCTAGTTCCACCCAGGGACAGGGGATTGGCTACACCTTC. Its protein is CASSTQGQGIGYTF.

The chain combines TRBV5-6 with TRBJ1-6; no definite D call. Germline CDR1 SGHDT, CDR2 YYEEEE. The CDR3 runs to 13 residues. Trimming stripped 0 bases from V and 7 bases from J, with 5 bases between. In DNA form, the CDR3 reads TGTGCCAGCAGCTTGGCTGCGAATTCACCCCTCCACTTT. This sequence encodes CASSLAANSPLHF.

The CDR3 bases are TGTGCCTGGAGTAGAGGAGGGACGAACACCGGGGAGCTGTTTTTT. Protein product: CAWSRGGTNTGELFF. The chain joins TRBV30 to TRBJ2-2; tentatively, D is TRBD2 (6 bases). Looked up from germline, CDR1 is GTSNPN and CDR2 is SVGIG (reference sequence). The CDR3 runs to 15 residues. With 2 bases removed from V and 0 bases from J, the gap between germline ends came to 10 bases.

The chain joins TRBV5-1 to TRBJ2-2; possible D gene TRBD2, 5 bases. CDR1 and CDR2 (germline): SGHRS, YFSETQ. The CDR3 covers 15 residues. With 1 base removed from V and 6 bases from J, the gap between germline ends came to 13 bases. This CDR3 reads CASSLSAGLAGELFF. The CDR3 bases are TGCGCCAGCAGCTTGTCGGCGGGTTTGGCCGGGGAGCTGTTTTTT.

The chain is built from TRBV28 and TRBJ2-3; D remains unclear. Trimming shortened V by 6 bases and J by 1 base, and 8 bases separated the two germline ends. CDR1 is MDHEN and CDR2 is SYDVKM in the germline V gene. CDR3 length: 13 residues. CDR3 DNA: TGTGCCAGCAGCCCCCGGGGCACAGATACGCAGTATTTT. Translation: CASSPRGTDTQYF.

The chain carries TRBV6-2 or TRBV6-3 and TRBJ1-6, with D possibly being TRBD1 (5 bases). The V end was cut by 2 bases, the J end by 9 bases, with 11 bases between. CDR3 length equals 14 residues. The germline V gene encodes CDR1 MNHEY and CDR2 SVGEGT. CDR3 nucleotide sequence: TGTGCCAGCAGTTACCAGGGCGGCGGTTCACCCCTCCACTTT. It yields the protein CASSYQGGGSPLHF.

The rearrangement joins TRBV5-1 to TRBJ1-4, with TRBD1 matching over 8 bases. V shed 5 bases and J 3 bases; nucleotides not matched to a gene: 6. Germline values: CDR1 SGHRS, CDR2 YFSETQ. This CDR3 is built from 15 residues. The CDR3 DNA sequence: TGCGCCAGCAGAATATCAGGGGGCTCTAATGAAAAACTGTTTTTT. It codes for CASRISGGSNEKLFF.

CDR3 in DNA: TGTGCCAGCAGCCAAGATCCCACAGGGATCTACAATGAGCAGTTCTTC. This encodes CASSQDPTGIYNEQFF. This sequence joins TRBV3-1 (or the pseudogene TRBV3-2) and TRBJ2-1, with D perhaps matching TRBD1 (6 bases). The CDR3 runs 16 residues. Trimming removed 0 bases from V and 3 bases from J, with 12 bases in between. CDR1 and CDR2 from the germline V gene are LGHDT and YNNKEL (reference sequence).

The rearrangement links TRBV3-1 (or the pseudogene TRBV3-2) to TRBJ2-1, with 7 bases fitting TRBD2. CDR3 length: 15 residues. The germline V gene encodes CDR1 LGHDT and CDR2 YNNKEL (reference sequence). V lost 2 bases to trimming and J lost 13 bases; unmatched junction nucleotides: 14. CDR3: CASSQHRPTSPVQFF. Here the CDR3 DNA reads TGTGCCAGCAGCCAACACCGACCGACTAGCCCCGTTCAGTTCTTC.